This TCR beta chain was sequenced for a study of blood T cell repertoires in COVID-19. Study overall: T cells, B-cell-depleted T cells, or PBMCs provided the cDNA or gDNA that served as material.

Patients of the Seattle cohort, enrolled during active infection, were followed longitudinally. Germline V lookup: CDR1 SGHAT, CDR2 FQNNGV. V was shortened by 0 bases and J by 3 bases, with 6 bases between the two germline ends. CDR3 length equals 13 residues. In the original workflow: Amplification of reference gene primers provided the estimated nucleated cell counts. Here immunoSEQ multiplex PCR was the method, and the copy in TCRdb shows in-frame clones only, minus some. The V and J calls and clone size come from that table; D and trimming were worked out from the DNA. This table has about 170,000 clones, roughly 88% appearing once.

This TCR was sampled from a man younger than 30 with COVID-19, enrolled during active disease. The specimen sequenced was peripheral blood. The gene calls are TRBV11-2 and TRBJ2-7, with D uncertain. The chain's CDR3 is CASSLEAFYEQYF. CDR3 in DNA: TGTGCCAGCAGCTTAGAGGCCTTCTACGAGCAGTACTTC.